What follows are 27 T cell receptor beta chains derived from one specimen sequenced in a study of T cell responses to AZD1222 COVID-19 vaccine. Sequencing used immunoSEQ multiplex PCR; TCRdb keeps in-frame clones, though not all of them. In the table there are fewer than 200,000 clones, roughly 92% of which are singletons. The source was peripheral blood, collected on day 0 of AZD1222 vaccination. The receptors were gathered from an adult in good health.

This clone was seen just once. The chain uses TRBV29-1 and TRBJ2-2; TRBD1 matches at 9 bases. The germline V gene has CDR1 SQVTM and CDR2 ANQGSEA. The CDR3 covers 12 residues. The CDR3 nucleotides are TGCGCGGACAGGGGAGCCACCGGGGAGCTGTTTTTT. Translated: CADRGATGELFF.

V gene TRBV11-2 combines with J gene TRBJ2-7, with 13 positions matching TRBD2. The CDR3 covers 16 residues. The germline V gene encodes CDR1 SGHAT and CDR2 FQNNGV. Germline trimming cut 1 base from V and 3 bases from J; bases unmatched to any gene: 3. CDR3 sequence reads: CASSLGTSGRVYEQYF. The DNA for the CDR3 is TGTGCCAGCAGCTTAGGTACTAGCGGGAGGGTCTACGAGCAGTACTTC.

This chain connects TRBV5-1 to TRBJ1-2; D remains unclear. V lost 5 bases and J 2 bases, leaving 22 bases between the germline ends. Germline V gene data show CDR1 as SGHRS and CDR2 as YFSETQ. This CDR3 has 17 residues. The DNA of the CDR3 is TGCGCCAGCAGTCCCGGTCGGCTTCCCGGAGGGAACTATGGCTACACCTTC. Translation: CASSPGRLPGGNYGYTF.

The chain recombines TRBV18 with TRBJ1-6; 9 nucleotides line up with TRBD1. V was clipped by 4 bases and J by 8 bases; unmatched bases: 12. CDR1 and CDR2 (germline): KGHSH, LQKENI. This CDR3 contains 17 residues. The CDR3 spells CASSLIGQGFRDSPLHF. CDR3 nucleotide sequence: TGTGCCAGCTCACTAATCGGACAGGGGTTTCGGGATTCACCCCTCCACTTT.

The chain couples TRBV10-1 to TRBJ2-1; 9 bases are a match to TRBD2. The CDR3 totals 17 residues. V lost 6 bases, J lost 7 bases, and 16 bases stayed unmatched. CDR1 is WNHNN, CDR2 SYGVQD, per germline (reference sequence). CDR3 coding DNA: TGCGCCAGCAGCCGGGAGCGAGCGGGAGGCCCCTGGAATGAGCAGTTCTTC. As protein: CASSRERAGGPWNEQFF.

The chain links TRBV5-1 to TRBJ1-4; D ambiguous. The germline V and J ends were trimmed by 1 base and 6 bases, with 13 bases remaining between them. The CDR3 sequence is 15 residues long. The germline V gene encodes CDR1 SGHRS and CDR2 YFSETQ. The CDR3 DNA sequence: TGCGCCAGCAGCTTGTCGCTAAGGCAGGATGAAAAACTGTTTTTT. Its translation: CASSLSLRQDEKLFF.

The table lists this clone with a count of one. This chain connects TRBV4-1 to TRBJ1-1; the D gene is possibly TRBD1 (5 bases). Trimming took off 4 bases at V and 0 bases at J, with 12 bases between the two ends. CDR3 length: 15 residues. Germline assignment: CDR1 MGHRA and CDR2 YSYEKL. CDR3 loop: CASSPRDGMNTEAFF. In DNA form, the CDR3 reads TGCGCCAGCAGCCCGCGGGACGGGATGAACACTGAAGCTTTCTTT.

This clone was seen a single time. V usage is TRBV29-1 and J usage is TRBJ1-4; D ambiguous. The germline V gene encodes CDR1 SQVTM and CDR2 ANQGSEA. V lost 4 bases and J 8 bases, leaving 14 bases between the germline ends. This CDR3 comprises 13 residues. The CDR3 DNA is TGCAGCGTTGCGGCAAGGACGGAAGAAAAACTGTTTTTT. It codes for CSVAARTEEKLFF.

The V call is TRBV7-9, the J call TRBJ1-1; D gene unclear. Germline V gives CDR1 SEHNR, CDR2 FQNEAQ (reference sequence). CDR3 size: 12 residues. V shed 5 bases and J shed 8 bases, with 12 bases lying between them. The CDR3 sequence is CASSLTDGEAFF. CDR3 nucleotides: TGTGCCAGCAGCCTTACAGACGGAGAAGCTTTCTTT.

This sequence joins TRBV12-3 or TRBV12-4 and TRBJ1-2; tentatively, D is TRBD1 (6 bases). Trimming left V 6 bases short and J 7 bases short, with 12 bases between. The CDR3 runs to 12 residues. The CDR3 region is CASSKQGFGYTF. The CDR3 DNA reads TGTGCCAGCAGCAAGCAGGGGTTTGGCTACACCTTC.

The chain employs TRBV30 and TRBJ1-4; unclear D gene. The CDR3 spans 14 residues. CDR1 is GTSNPN, CDR2 SVGIG, per germline (reference sequence). V dropped 4 bases and J dropped 10 bases, with 19 bases sitting between them. The CDR3 region is CAWTKGFGTGKLFF. DNA of the CDR3: TGTGCCTGGACGAAGGGCTTTGGTACGGGAAAACTGTTTTTT.

This chain connects TRBV27 to TRBJ1-2, with D perhaps TRBD1 (6 bases). The ends were cut back, 5 bases at V and 4 bases at J, with 14 bases in the middle. CDR1 and CDR2 from the germline V gene are MNHEY and SMNVEV (reference sequence). The CDR3 runs to 14 residues. CDR3 region: CASSTRGPGYGYTF. The CDR3 DNA sequence: TGTGCCAGCAGTACCAGGGGCCCCGGCTATGGCTACACCTTC.

The chain carries TRBV14 and TRBJ1-5; possibly TRBD1 for D (5 bases). Deletions cut 4 bases from V and 10 bases from J, with 17 bases between. The germline V gene encodes CDR1 SGHDN and CDR2 FVKESK. CDR3 length: 14 amino acids. This chain's CDR3 is CASSLNTERGPQHF. The DNA for the CDR3 is TGTGCCAGCAGCCTAAACACAGAGAGGGGCCCCCAGCATTTT.

This clone was recorded only once. The genes are TRBV28 and TRBJ1-1, with D possibly TRBD1 on 5 matching bases. The ends were cut back, 8 bases at V and 0 bases at J, with 13 bases in the middle. There are 14 residues in the CDR3. CDR1 MDHEN and CDR2 SYDVKM come from the germline V gene. The CDR3 protein is CASSWRGLNTEAFF. DNA for the CDR3: TGTGCCAGCTCCTGGAGGGGCTTGAACACTGAAGCTTTCTTT.

The chain is built from TRBV14 and TRBJ2-1, with D possibly called TRBD1 or TRBD2 (5 bases each). The CDR3 has 15 amino acids. Per germline, CDR1 SGHDN and CDR2 FVKESK. The V end lost 4 bases, the J end lost 0 bases, and 10 bases lay between the germline ends. CDR3 DNA: TGTGCCAGCAGCCGCCGGGACCACTCCTACAATGAGCAGTTCTTC. This encodes CASSRRDHSYNEQFF.

J is TRBJ1-2 and V is TRBV9; 9 positions agree with TRBD1. CDR3 size: 15 residues. V lost 3 bases and J lost 4; bases outside the gene matches: 7. Germline CDR1 SGDLS, CDR2 YYNGEE. The CDR3 spells CASSGQETGGYGYTF. Written as DNA, the CDR3 is TGTGCCAGCAGCGGACAAGAGACAGGGGGCTATGGCTACACCTTC.

CDR3 nucleotide sequence: TGTGCCAGCAGTTACGTCGGGACAAATGAAAAACTGTTTTTT. It translates to CASSYVGTNEKLFF. The chain is built from TRBV6-5 and TRBJ1-4; D possibly corresponds to TRBD1 (6 bases). Germline-derived CDR1 and CDR2 are MNHEY and SVGAGI. The CDR3 runs 14 residues. V lost 2 bases and J lost 5, with 9 bases in between.

The chain combines TRBV18 with TRBJ1-5; D is unresolved. Germline assignment: CDR1 KGHSH and CDR2 LQKENI. V was clipped by 5 bases and J by 0 bases, with 11 bases between them. The CDR3 spans 15 residues. The CDR3 region is CASSASVNSNQPQHF. CDR3 nucleotide sequence: TGTGCCAGCTCAGCGTCCGTTAATAGCAATCAGCCCCAGCATTTT.

The chain has TRBV2 and TRBJ2-1; D possibly matches TRBD1 or TRBD2 (5 bases each). Trimming shortened V by 7 bases and J by 6 bases, and 10 bases separated the two germline ends. The germline V gene encodes CDR1 SNHLY and CDR2 FYNNEI. CDR3 length: 12 amino acids. The CDR3 here is CASMGDSNEQFF. DNA for the CDR3: TGTGCCAGCATGGGGGATTCCAATGAGCAGTTCTTC.

The chain has TRBV27 and TRBJ2-7; perhaps TRBD1 as D (5 bases). Between the trimmed V and J ends, which lost 6 bases and 2 bases, there was a span of 14 bases. The CDR3 consists of 14 residues. Germline V lookup: CDR1 MNHEY, CDR2 SMNVEV (reference sequence). The CDR3: CASRPGQLTYEQYF. The DNA of the CDR3 is TGTGCCAGCAGACCCGGACAACTAACCTACGAGCAGTACTTC.

V and J are TRBV2 and TRBJ2-7; a possible D gene is TRBD2 (5 bases). V shed 3 bases and J shed 1 base, with 7 bases lying between them. The CDR3 is made up of 13 amino acids. The germline V gene has CDR1 SNHLY and CDR2 FYNNEI. The CDR3 here is CASSELASYEQYF. CDR3 nucleotide sequence: TGTGCCAGCAGTGAGCTAGCTTCCTACGAGCAGTACTTC.

The V call is TRBV5-1, the J call TRBJ2-7; D remains unclear. This CDR3 region has 13 residues. Germline CDR1 reads SGHRS; CDR2 reads YFSETQ. V lost 0 bases and J 3 bases, leaving 7 bases between the germline ends. CDR3 in DNA: TGCGCCAGCAGCTTGGATTCCGGCTACGAGCAGTACTTC. Its translation: CASSLDSGYEQYF.

Only one count was recorded for this clone. The V gene is TRBV5-1, the J gene TRBJ1-1, with D perhaps matching TRBD1 (6 bases). The CDR3 is made up of 14 amino acids. The germline V gene encodes CDR1 SGHRS and CDR2 YFSETQ. Deletions cut 8 bases from V and 6 bases from J, with 20 bases between. DNA for the CDR3: TGCGCCAGGCCACGCGGGACACTTGGCGCTGAAGCTTTCTTT. It translates to CARPRGTLGAEAFF.

This CDR3 is CASSEYLREGAFF. CDR3 sequence (DNA): TGTGCCAGCAGTGAATATCTCAGGGAGGGGGCTTTCTTT. The chain recombines TRBV25-1 with TRBJ1-1; the D gene is possibly TRBD1 (5 bases). Germline V gene lookup returns CDR1 MGHDK and CDR2 SYGVNS. This CDR3 comprises 13 residues. Trimming shortened V by 0 bases and J by 11 bases, and 13 bases separated the two germline ends.

This chain links TRBV12-3 or TRBV12-4 with TRBJ1-1; possible D gene TRBD1, 5 bases. This CDR3 contains 12 residues. V was cut by 3 bases and J by 5 bases, with 7 bases left in between. CDR3 bases: TGTGCCAGCAGTTTCCCAGGGACTGAAGCTTTCTTT. Translation gives CASSFPGTEAFF.

This clone turned up a few times. The V and J genes are TRBV6-1 and TRBJ1-6; perhaps TRBD1 as D (5 bases). The CDR3 consists of 16 residues. V lost 0 bases and J lost 7, with 13 bases in between. Per the germline V gene, CDR1 is MNHNS and CDR2 is SASEGT. Here the CDR3 reads CASSEATGTGNSPLHF. CDR3 sequence (DNA): TGTGCCAGCAGTGAAGCGACCGGGACGGGAAATTCACCCCTCCACTTT.

The genes are TRBV19 and TRBJ1-3, with D possibly TRBD1 on 5 matching bases. Germline CDR1 LNHDA, CDR2 SQIVND (reference sequence). This CDR3 is built from 16 residues. V lost 3 bases to trimming and J lost 0 bases, with 12 bases between them. Written as DNA, the CDR3 is TGTGCCAGTAGTATTAACTCGGGGGTCTCTGGAAACACCATATATTTT. Amino acid sequence: CASSINSGVSGNTIYF.